This T cell receptor (beta chain) was retrieved from a study of CD8 T cells in Susac syndrome (dated by TCRdb to the late 2010s). Describing the broader study: Of the Susac syndrome patients who were sequenced, more than 5 had clinically active disease and roughly eight were in clinical remission. Susac syndrome patients were therapy-naive, on corticosteroids (some also receiving IVIg), or on IVIg alone at blood withdrawal. Whether CD8+ T cell activation and differentiation in Susac syndrome was antigen driven was tested using repertoire sequencing. Study-wide findings and limitations: The TCR sequencing and HLA analysis was acknowledged to have included a relatively small number of individuals. The CD4+ T cell repertoire of patients with Susac syndrome showed no detectable clonal expansion.

CDR1 is given as SGHTA and CDR2 as FQGTGA, both from the germline V gene. Between the V and J ends, shortened by 5 bases and 2 bases respectively, the junction contains 14 bases. Reading from cysteine to phenylalanine, the CDR3 counts 15 amino acids. Solely the CDR3 DNA is kept, with 45 bases framed from the first base. Of note for this clonotype: What this receptor recognizes is not known. No much larger clone exists at a distance of one base, and base qualities are not known.

RNA was extracted using the RNeasy kit, and about 0.45 to 1 ug of the RNA was reverse transcribed with random hexamers. The immunoSEQ multiplex PCR assay, which covers 54 Vbeta and 13 Jbeta segments, was used to amplify TCR beta CDR3 regions. To correct PCR amplification bias, a synthetic template baseline was used for both primer optimization and computational correction. Per the authors' processing: Reads were annotated to V, D and J genes per IMGT and analyzed with immunoSEQ Analyzer, keeping only productive sequences. To calculate clonality, Shannon entropy was normalized by log2 of the number of productive unique sequences and then subtracted from one. Public and private clones were assessed among the 100 most prevalent clones of each patient and control. Clones were defined as Susac-specific if absent from the healthy and MS cohorts, from around 1,000 published viral clones and from other ImmuneACCESS disease sequences. TCRdb reran the public reads through fastp at Q25 and MiXCR, keeping productive beta chains. Rows matching on CDR3 protein sequence are summarized as one entry with the most common DNA and genes. The V and J calls come from TCRdb's annotation, not from the publication. Recorded for this sample are about 140,000 distinct CDR3 sequences; over 90% of them occurred a single time. More than 0.14% of the sample goes to the ten largest clones.

Peripheral blood CD8+ and CD4+ T cells from healthy donors, Susac syndrome patients and multiple sclerosis patients were profiled by high-throughput TCR beta sequencing. The Susac syndrome patients fulfilled recently defined diagnostic criteria for either definite or probable disease. Bulk CD8+ and CD4+ T cells were purified by magnetic negative isolation, while CD8+ TEMRA cells were enriched using FACS. Blood was drawn into EDTA tubes, processed within 24 hours, and PBMCs were isolated by density gradient centrifugation. PBMCs intended for TCR sequencing were cryopreserved in liquid nitrogen and were subsequently thawed in a 37 degrees C water bath. The sorted or isolated CD4+, CD8+ and CD8+ TEMRA cells had a purity of 90% or higher.

The specimen was CD4+ T cells from PBMCs. The chain is encoded by TRBV7-3 joined to TRBJ2-3, and TRBD2 may be the D gene, going by 6 matching bases. This clonotype was sampled from a human donor with Susac syndrome. The CDR3 loop reads CASSPLGTATDTQYF. The DNA sequence follows: TGTGCCAGCAGCCCGTTGGGGACTGCCACAGATACGCAGTATTTT.